The 23 T cell receptor beta chains below all came from one sample that was sequenced in a study of human T cells and chemical hapten exposure. Via MiXCR, TCRdb re-called the RACE reads, giving one row per CDR3 protein. Here the sample spans under 75,000 distinct CDR3 sequences, 6.5% to 10% being singletons. The time point: patch test 2, 6 weeks after DPC sensitization. Indicated treatment: therapeutic diphenylcyclopropenone sensitization with weekly scalp DPC. The specimen was whole blood, collected in connection with sensitization to the hapten diphenylcyclopropenone (DPC). The receptors shown here come from a woman between 50 and 59 years old with alopecia areata. Some clones in this sample may be carry-over from other donors' samples.

This clonotype was recorded a few times. This sequence joins TRBV7-8 and TRBJ2-3; D gene unclear. The germline gives CDR1 SGHVS, CDR2 FQNEAQ. CDR3 length: 15 residues. V was cut by 6 bases and J by 2 bases, with 15 bases left in between. CDR3 sequence reads: CASRPGRVNTDTQYF. The CDR3 nucleotides read TGTGCCAGCAGGCCCGGGCGAGTGAACACAGATACGCAGTATTTT.

This clonotype was recorded a few times. The chain carries TRBV9 and TRBJ2-3; 12 bases are shared with TRBD2. The CDR3 sequence is 18 residues long. Germline V lookup: CDR1 SGDLS, CDR2 YYNGEE. Unmatched junction bases numbered 10, after V lost 1 base and J lost 4 bases. CDR3 residues: CASSVFQTSGSSADTQYF. CDR3 coding DNA: TGTGCCAGCAGCGTATTTCAGACTAGCGGGAGTTCAGCAGATACGCAGTATTTT.

This clonotype was detected only a few times. The CDR3 sequence: CASSLGTSNADQYF. CDR3 sequence (DNA): TGCGCCAGCAGCTTGGGGACTAGTAACGCGGACCAGTACTTC. The chain carries TRBV5-1 and TRBJ2-5, with TRBD2 identical over 7 bases. The CDR3 length is 14 residues. The ends lost 0 bases at V and 10 bases at J; junction bases unmatched: 9. Germline V lookup: CDR1 SGHRS, CDR2 YFSETQ. Variable domain in full (rest from reference TRBV5-1 and TRBJ2-5): KAGVTQTPRYLIKTRGQQVTLSCSPISGHRSVSWYQQTPGQGLQFLFEYFSETQRNKGNFPGRFSGRQFSNSRSEMNVSTLELGDSALYLCASSLGTSNADQYFGPGTRLLVL.

This clonotype was counted at least ten times. V and J are TRBV7-9 and TRBJ2-7; 8 bases are a match to TRBD1. The germline V gene has CDR1 SEHNR and CDR2 FQNEAQ (reference sequence). The V gene end was trimmed by 4 bases and the J gene end by 2 bases; junction bases not matched to a gene: 7. This CDR3 has 15 amino acids. CDR3 nucleotide sequence: TGTGCCAGCAGCTCCGATGGACAGGGACCCTACGAGCAGTACTTC. Translated: CASSSDGQGPYEQYF.

The rearrangement joins TRBV29-1 to TRBJ2-1; D uncertain. V was clipped by 2 bases and J by 7 bases, with 6 bases between them. The CDR3 extends over 11 amino acids. In germline, CDR1 is SQVTM, CDR2 ANQGSEA. CDR3 nucleotides: TGCAGCGTTGAAAGGCGGAATGAGCAGTTCTTC. Encoded protein: CSVERRNEQFF.

The gene calls are TRBV13 and TRBJ2-2; 7 bases fit TRBD2. The CDR3 has 16 residues. J gave up 6 bases and V 5 bases, and 12 bases lay outside the gene matches. Germline V CDR1 and CDR2: PRHDT, FYEKMQ (reference sequence). The chain's CDR3 is CASSLLRGSRAGELFF. Here the CDR3 DNA reads TGTGCCAGCAGCCTCCTCCGCGGGAGTAGGGCCGGGGAGCTGTTTTTT.

The V call is TRBV6-6, the J call TRBJ2-3; 10 positions match TRBD1. J was trimmed by 1 base and V by 5 bases; bases with no gene match: 3. CDR3 size: 15 residues. Germline V gives CDR1 MNHNY, CDR2 SVGAGI (reference sequence). The CDR3 DNA reads as TGTGCCAGCAGTGACAGGGGGCTGGGCACAGATACGCAGTATTTT. As protein: CASSDRGLGTDTQYF.

The sample holds many counts of this clonotype. The chain links TRBV10-3 to TRBJ1-5; D remains ambiguous. The CDR3 sequence is 17 residues long. From germline, CDR1 is ENHRY and CDR2 SYGVKD. With 3 bases removed from V and 0 bases from J, the gap between germline ends came to 15 bases. This CDR3 reads CAISESYSGNSNQPQHF. CDR3 DNA: TGTGCCATCAGTGAATCTTACTCAGGAAATAGCAATCAGCCCCAGCATTTT.

In its sample, this clonotype was seen many times. The chain couples TRBV6-2 or TRBV6-3 to TRBJ2-1, with D unclear. The CDR3 has 14 residues. Germline CDR1 MNHEY, CDR2 SVGEGT. V lost 2 bases and J lost 6, with 11 bases in between. The CDR3 nucleotides read TGTGCCAGCAGTTACCTCCTAGAAGGCAATGAGCAGTTCTTC. This codes for CASSYLLEGNEQFF.

This clonotype showed up just a few times. V gene TRBV6-6 combines with J gene TRBJ1-5; TRBD1 might be the D (6 bases). The length of the CDR3 is 13 residues. CDR1 MNHNY and CDR2 SVGAGI come from the germline V gene (reference sequence). The germline V and J ends were trimmed by 6 bases and 5 bases, with 11 bases remaining between them. The CDR3 spells CASRSRGDQPQHF. The CDR3 coding sequence is TGTGCCAGCAGATCCAGGGGAGATCAGCCCCAGCATTTT.

This clonotype was counted at least ten times. This chain uses TRBV5-6 with TRBJ2-1, with TRBD2 matching 7 bases. Germline CDR1 reads SGHDT; CDR2 reads YYEEEE. The CDR3 length is 16 residues. V was pared by 0 bases and J by 4 bases, with 7 bases of the junction left unmatched. The chain's CDR3 is CASSLDAGEIYNEQFF. In DNA, the CDR3 is TGTGCCAGCAGCTTGGATGCGGGGGAGATATACAATGAGCAGTTCTTC.

This clonotype was counted only a few times. The CDR3 region has the DNA TGTGCCAGCAGCTTTCAGGAGCCAGATACGCAGTATTTT. Translated, it gives CASSFQEPDTQYF. The chain uses TRBV5-4 and TRBJ2-3; D gene uncertain. Trimming removed 2 bases from V and 4 bases from J, with 8 bases in between. Per germline, CDR1 SGHNT and CDR2 YYREEE (reference sequence). The CDR3 is made up of 13 amino acids.

This chain links TRBV7-9 with TRBJ1-4; 7 bases are a match to TRBD1. The germline CDR1 and CDR2 sequences are SEHNR and FQNEAQ (reference sequence). There are 16 residues in the CDR3. The J segment lost 4 bases and the V segment lost 7 bases, leaving 12 bases of the junction unmatched. This CDR3 is CASNSGDRRLNEKLFF. CDR3 nucleotides: TGTGCCAGCAACTCGGGGGACAGACGACTTAATGAAAAACTGTTTTTT.

The chain combines TRBV5-4 with TRBJ2-3; TRBD1 matches at 10 bases. The CDR3 contains 15 residues. CDR1 and CDR2 from the germline V gene are SGHNT and YYREEE (reference sequence). V trimming: 2 bases; J trimming: 4 bases; junction bases outside the gene matches: 4. The CDR3 spells CASSFRQGAADTQYF. The CDR3 nucleotides read TGTGCCAGCAGCTTCCGACAGGGGGCGGCAGATACGCAGTATTTT.

The rearrangement links TRBV4-3 to TRBJ2-7; D is unclear. The CDR3 length is 16 residues. V lost 0 bases, J lost 3 bases, and 15 bases lay in between. CDR1 and CDR2 from the germline V gene are LGHNA and YSLEER. The CDR3 sequence is CASSQDTGIPRYEQYF. The CDR3 DNA reads TGCGCCAGCAGCCAAGATACCGGAATCCCACGCTACGAGCAGTACTTC.

This sequence joins TRBV5-1 and TRBJ1-6; TRBD1 aligns across 11 bases. CDR1 is SGHRS and CDR2 is YFSETQ in the germline V gene. The junction had 7 bases not matched to a gene; V was cut back by 4 bases and J by 10 bases. The CDR3 has 15 residues. DNA for the CDR3: TGCGCCAGCAGCCTGGACAGGGGGCGCGGATCACCCCTCCACTTT. Amino acids: CASSLDRGRGSPLHF.

This clonotype was counted at least ten times. This rearrangement joins TRBV20-1 to TRBJ2-7; a possible D gene is TRBD1 (5 bases). Trimming took 4 bases from V and 3 from J, leaving 13 bases between them. The V gene's germline CDR1 is DFQATT and CDR2 SNEGSKA (reference sequence). This CDR3 contains 13 residues. As DNA, the CDR3 is TGCAGTGCTACAGGGCCCTATTACTACGAGCAGTACTTC. Translation: CSATGPYYYEQYF.

This clonotype was detected ten times or more. The chain employs TRBV15 and TRBJ2-3; TRBD2 matches at 8 bases. CDR3 length: 15 amino acids. The germline gives CDR1 LNHNV, CDR2 YYDKDF (reference sequence). V lost 2 bases and J lost 3; bases outside the gene matches: 4. CDR3 coding DNA: TGTGCCACCAGCAGACCGGGACTAGGGACAGATACGCAGTATTTT. Translation: CATSRPGLGTDTQYF.

This clonotype was counted a few times. The V and J genes are TRBV9 and TRBJ1-6; D not certain. CDR1 is SGDLS, CDR2 YYNGEE, per germline. This CDR3 is 16 amino acids long. Trimming cost V 1 base and J 8 bases, with 16 bases left between them. The CDR3 is CASSVRPVEVDSPLHF. In DNA, the CDR3 is TGTGCCAGCAGCGTACGGCCAGTGGAGGTGGATTCACCCCTCCACTTT.

The chain uses TRBV5-8 and TRBJ1-2; D gene unclear. The CDR3 is 15 residues long. V lost 0 bases to trimming and J lost 8 bases, with 17 bases between them. The germline CDR1 and CDR2 sequences are SGHTS and YDEGEE. The CDR3 nucleotides are TGTGCCAGCAGCTTGGGGTCAGGCCGGATATTGGGCTACACCTTC. This sequence encodes CASSLGSGRILGYTF.

The chain carries TRBV3-1 and TRBJ2-7; 10 bases match TRBD1. With 4 bases clipped from V and 5 bases from J, the junction kept 8 bases outside the gene matches. CDR3 length: 15 amino acids. Germline CDR1 and CDR2: LGHDT and YNNKEL (reference sequence). The CDR3: CASSLRTGGADEQYF. Here the CDR3 DNA reads TGTGCCAGCAGCCTACGGACAGGGGGTGCAGACGAGCAGTACTTC.

In this sample, this clonotype turned up a few times. This rearrangement joins TRBV29-1 to TRBJ1-1, with TRBD1 matching over 11 bases. The CDR3 is 12 amino acids. V lost 6 bases and J lost 6; bases outside the gene matches: 3. Germline loops: CDR1 SQVTM, CDR2 ANQGSEA. CDR3 DNA: TGCAGCGTGGGACAGGGGGGTCCTGAAGCTTTCTTT. Encoded protein: CSVGQGGPEAFF.

This clonotype turned up a few times. The chain employs TRBV7-2 and TRBJ2-7; D is unresolved. Germline loops: CDR1 SGHTA, CDR2 FQGNSA. This CDR3 has 12 residues. V gave up 3 bases and J gave up 5 bases, with 8 bases separating them. CDR3 DNA sequence: TGTGCCAGCAGCTTTCGGGCGGACGAGCAGTACTTC. This sequence encodes CASSFRADEQYF.